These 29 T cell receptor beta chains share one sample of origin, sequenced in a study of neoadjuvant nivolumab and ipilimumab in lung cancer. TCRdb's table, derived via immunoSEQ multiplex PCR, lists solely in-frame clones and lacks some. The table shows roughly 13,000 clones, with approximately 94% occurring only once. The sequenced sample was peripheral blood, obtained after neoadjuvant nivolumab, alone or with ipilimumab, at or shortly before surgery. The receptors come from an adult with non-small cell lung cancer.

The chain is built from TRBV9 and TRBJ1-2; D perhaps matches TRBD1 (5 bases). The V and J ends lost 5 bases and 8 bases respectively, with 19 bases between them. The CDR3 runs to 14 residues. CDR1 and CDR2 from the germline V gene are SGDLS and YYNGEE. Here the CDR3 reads CASRSLTRDRGYTF. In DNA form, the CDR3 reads TGTGCCAGCAGATCCCTGACAAGGGACCGCGGCTACACCTTC. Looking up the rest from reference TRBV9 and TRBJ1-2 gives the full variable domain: DSGVTQTPKHLITATGQRVTLRCSPRSGDLSVYWYQQSLDQGLQFLIQYYNGEERAKGNILERFSAQQFPDLHSELNLSSLELGDSALYFCASRSLTRDRGYTFGSGTRLTVV.

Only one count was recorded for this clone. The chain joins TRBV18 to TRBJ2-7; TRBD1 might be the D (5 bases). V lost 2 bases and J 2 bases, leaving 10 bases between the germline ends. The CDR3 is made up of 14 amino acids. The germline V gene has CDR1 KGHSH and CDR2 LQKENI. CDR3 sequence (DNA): TGTGCCAGCTCACCAGACAGCCGTCCCTACGAGCAGTACTTC. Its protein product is CASSPDSRPYEQYF.

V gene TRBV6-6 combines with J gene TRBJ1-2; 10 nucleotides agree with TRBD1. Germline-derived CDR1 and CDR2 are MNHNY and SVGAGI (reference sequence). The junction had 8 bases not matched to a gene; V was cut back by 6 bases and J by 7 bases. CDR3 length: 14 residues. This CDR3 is CASSKGQGIVGYTF. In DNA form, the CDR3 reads TGTGCCAGCAGCAAGGGACAGGGGATTGTTGGCTACACCTTC.

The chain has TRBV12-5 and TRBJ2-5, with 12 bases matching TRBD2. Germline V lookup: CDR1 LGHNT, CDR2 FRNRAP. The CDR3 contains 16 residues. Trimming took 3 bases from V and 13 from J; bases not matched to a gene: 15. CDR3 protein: CASGFDKLAGGMFVYF. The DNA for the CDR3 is TGTGCTAGTGGTTTCGACAAACTAGCGGGAGGTATGTTTGTGTACTTC.

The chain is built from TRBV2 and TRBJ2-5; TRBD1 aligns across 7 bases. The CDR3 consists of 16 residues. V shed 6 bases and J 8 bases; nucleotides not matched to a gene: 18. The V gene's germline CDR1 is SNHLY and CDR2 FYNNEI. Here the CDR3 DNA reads TGTGCCAGCAGCGAACGCACCGCACTGACAGGGCAAACCCAGTACTTC. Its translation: CASSERTALTGQTQYF.

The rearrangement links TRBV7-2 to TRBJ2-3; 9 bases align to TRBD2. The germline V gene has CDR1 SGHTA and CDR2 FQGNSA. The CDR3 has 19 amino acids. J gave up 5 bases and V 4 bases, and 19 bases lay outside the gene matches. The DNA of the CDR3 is TGTGCCAGCAGCTCCCGTAGAAGGGGACTAGCCCAGACGGGAGATACGCAGTATTTT. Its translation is CASSSRRRGLAQTGDTQYF.

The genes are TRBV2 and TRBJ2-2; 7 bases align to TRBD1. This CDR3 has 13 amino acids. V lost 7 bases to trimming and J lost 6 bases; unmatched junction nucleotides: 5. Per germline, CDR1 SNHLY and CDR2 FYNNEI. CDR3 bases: TGTGCCAGCATAGACAGGGTCCCCGGGGAGCTGTTTTTT. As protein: CASIDRVPGELFF.

CDR3: CASSRDTQYF. The CDR3 DNA follows: TGTGCCAGCTCACGAGATACGCAGTATTTT. The chain is built from TRBV18 and TRBJ2-3; D is unclear. The germline gives CDR1 KGHSH, CDR2 LQKENI. V gave up 4 bases and J gave up 5 bases, with 1 base separating them. CDR3 length: 10 residues. The variable domain in full, completed from reference TRBV18 and TRBJ2-3, reads NAGVMQNPRHLVRRRGQEARLRCSPMKGHSHVYWYRQLPEEGLKFMVYLQKENIIDESGMPKERFSAEFPKEGPSILRIQQVVRGDSAAYFCASSRDTQYFGPGTRLTVL.

The DNA of the CDR3 is TGCAGTGCTAGAGAGGTGGATGGCTACACCTTC. It translates to CSAREVDGYTF. V usage is TRBV20-1 and J usage is TRBJ1-2; D gene ambiguous. The germline gives CDR1 DFQATT, CDR2 SNEGSKA (reference sequence). Trimming removed 0 bases at V and 6 bases at J, with 5 bases between. The length of the CDR3 is 11 residues.

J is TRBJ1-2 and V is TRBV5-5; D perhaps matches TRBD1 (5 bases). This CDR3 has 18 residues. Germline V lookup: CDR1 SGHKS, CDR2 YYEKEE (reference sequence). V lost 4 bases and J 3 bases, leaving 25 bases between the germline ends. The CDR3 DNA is TGTGCCAGCAGCCCACCCCCAGGGCATCAGACTAAAGACTATGGCTACACCTTC. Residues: CASSPPPGHQTKDYGYTF.

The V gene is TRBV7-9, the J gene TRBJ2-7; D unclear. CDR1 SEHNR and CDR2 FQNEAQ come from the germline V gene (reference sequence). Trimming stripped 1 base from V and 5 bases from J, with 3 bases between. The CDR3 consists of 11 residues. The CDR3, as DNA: TGTGCCAGCAGCTTAGGAAACGAGCAGTACTTC. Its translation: CASSLGNEQYF.

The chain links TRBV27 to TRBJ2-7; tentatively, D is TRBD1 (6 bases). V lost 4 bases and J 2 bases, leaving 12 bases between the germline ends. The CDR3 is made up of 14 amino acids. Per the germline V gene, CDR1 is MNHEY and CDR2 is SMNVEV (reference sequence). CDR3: CASSSRQVAYEQYF. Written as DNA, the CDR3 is TGTGCCAGCAGTTCGAGACAGGTTGCCTACGAGCAGTACTTC.

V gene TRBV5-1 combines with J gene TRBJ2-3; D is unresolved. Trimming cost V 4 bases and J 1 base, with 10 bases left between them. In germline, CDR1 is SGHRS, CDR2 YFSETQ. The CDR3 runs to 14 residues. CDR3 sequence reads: CASSPKTRTDTQYF. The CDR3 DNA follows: TGCGCCAGCAGCCCGAAGACCCGCACAGATACGCAGTATTTT.

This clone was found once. The CDR3 sequence: CAISDGGLAKNIQYF. The CDR3 coding sequence is TGTGCCATCAGTGACGGCGGACTAGCCAAAAACATTCAGTACTTC. V is TRBV10-3 and J is TRBJ2-4; weak D call: TRBD2 (5 bases). The CDR3 sequence is 15 residues long. Germline lookup yields CDR1 ENHRY and CDR2 SYGVKD. V lost 3 bases, J lost 0 bases, and 9 bases lay in between.

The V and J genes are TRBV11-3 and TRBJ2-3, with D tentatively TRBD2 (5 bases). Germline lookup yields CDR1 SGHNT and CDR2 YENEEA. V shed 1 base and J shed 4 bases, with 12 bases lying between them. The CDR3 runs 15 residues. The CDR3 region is CASSLGLAGPDTQYF. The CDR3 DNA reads TGTGCCAGCAGCTTAGGGCTAGCAGGCCCAGATACGCAGTATTTT.

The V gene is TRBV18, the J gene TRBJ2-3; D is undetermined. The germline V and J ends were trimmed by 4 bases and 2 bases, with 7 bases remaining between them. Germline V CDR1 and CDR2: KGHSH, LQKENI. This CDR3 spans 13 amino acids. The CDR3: CASSRVDTDTQYF. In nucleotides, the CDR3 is TGTGCCAGCTCACGAGTAGACACAGATACGCAGTATTTT.

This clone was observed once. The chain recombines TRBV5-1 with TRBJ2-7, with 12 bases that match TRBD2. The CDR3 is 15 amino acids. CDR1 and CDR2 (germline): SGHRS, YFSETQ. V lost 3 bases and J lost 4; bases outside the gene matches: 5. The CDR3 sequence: CASSSTSGRAYEQYF. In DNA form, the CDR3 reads TGCGCCAGCAGCTCGACTAGCGGGAGAGCGTACGAGCAGTACTTC.

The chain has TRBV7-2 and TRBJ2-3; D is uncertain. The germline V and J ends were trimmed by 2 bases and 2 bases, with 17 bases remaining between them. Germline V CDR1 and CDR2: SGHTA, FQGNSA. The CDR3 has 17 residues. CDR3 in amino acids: CASSLLGLSGVTDTQYF. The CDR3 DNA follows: TGTGCCAGCAGCTTACTAGGATTGAGTGGTGTCACAGATACGCAGTATTTT.

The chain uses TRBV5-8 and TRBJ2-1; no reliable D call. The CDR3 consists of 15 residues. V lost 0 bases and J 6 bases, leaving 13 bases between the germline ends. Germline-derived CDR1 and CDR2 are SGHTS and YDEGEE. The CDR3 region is CASSLGLVMSNEQFF. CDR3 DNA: TGTGCCAGCAGCTTGGGGCTAGTTATGTCCAATGAGCAGTTCTTC.

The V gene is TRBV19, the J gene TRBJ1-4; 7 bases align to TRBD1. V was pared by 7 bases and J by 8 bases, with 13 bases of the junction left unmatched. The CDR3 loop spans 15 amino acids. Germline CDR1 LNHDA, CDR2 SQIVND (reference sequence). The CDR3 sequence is CASNTAQGEGEKLFF. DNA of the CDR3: TGTGCCAGTAATACCGCCCAGGGGGAGGGAGAAAAACTGTTTTTT.

CDR3 bases: TGTGCCAGCAGCTTAACCCGGACTAGCGGGCCTACCTACGAGCAGTACTTC. Translating it yields CASSLTRTSGPTYEQYF. The chain uses TRBV13 and TRBJ2-7, with TRBD2 matching 11 bases. J lost 2 bases, V lost 2 bases, and 8 bases had no gene match. The CDR3 consists of 17 residues. From germline, CDR1 is PRHDT and CDR2 FYEKMQ (reference sequence).

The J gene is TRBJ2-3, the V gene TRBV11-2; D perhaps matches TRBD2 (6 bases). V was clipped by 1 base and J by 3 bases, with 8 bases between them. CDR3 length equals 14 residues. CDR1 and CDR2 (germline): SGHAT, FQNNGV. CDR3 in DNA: TGTGCCAGCAGCTTAGGAAGCGGGACAGATACGCAGTATTTT. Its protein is CASSLGSGTDTQYF.

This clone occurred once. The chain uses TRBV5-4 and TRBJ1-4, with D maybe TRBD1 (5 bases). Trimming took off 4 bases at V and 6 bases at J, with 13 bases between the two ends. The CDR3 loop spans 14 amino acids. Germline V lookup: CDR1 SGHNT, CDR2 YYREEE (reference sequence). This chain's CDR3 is CASSPRGKDEKLFF. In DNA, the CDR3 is TGTGCCAGCAGCCCGCGGGGGAAGGATGAAAAACTGTTTTTT.

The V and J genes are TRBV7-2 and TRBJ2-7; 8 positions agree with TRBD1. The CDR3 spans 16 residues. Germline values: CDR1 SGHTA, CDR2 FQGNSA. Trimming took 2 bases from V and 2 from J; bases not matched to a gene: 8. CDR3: CASSLMWGDRTYEQYF. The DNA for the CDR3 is TGTGCCAGCAGCTTAATGTGGGGGGACAGGACCTACGAGCAGTACTTC.

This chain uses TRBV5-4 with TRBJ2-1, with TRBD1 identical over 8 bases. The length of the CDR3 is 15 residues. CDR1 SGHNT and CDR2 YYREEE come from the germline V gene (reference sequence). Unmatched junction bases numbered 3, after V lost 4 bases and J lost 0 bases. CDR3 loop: CASSVTGGSYNEQFF. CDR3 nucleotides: TGTGCCAGCAGCGTAACAGGGGGCTCCTACAATGAGCAGTTCTTC.

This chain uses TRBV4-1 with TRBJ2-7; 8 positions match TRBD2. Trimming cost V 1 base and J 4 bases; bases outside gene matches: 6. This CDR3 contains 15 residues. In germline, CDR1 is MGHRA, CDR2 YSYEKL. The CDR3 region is CASSQVTSGDYEQYF. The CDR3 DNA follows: TGCGCCAGCAGCCAAGTAACTAGCGGAGATTACGAGCAGTACTTC.

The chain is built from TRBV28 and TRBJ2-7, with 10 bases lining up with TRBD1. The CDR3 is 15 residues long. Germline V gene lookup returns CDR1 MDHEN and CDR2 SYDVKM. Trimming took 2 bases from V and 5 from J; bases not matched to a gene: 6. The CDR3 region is CASSLPGQGIHEQYF. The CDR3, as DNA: TGTGCCAGCAGTTTACCGGGACAGGGGATCCACGAGCAGTACTTC.

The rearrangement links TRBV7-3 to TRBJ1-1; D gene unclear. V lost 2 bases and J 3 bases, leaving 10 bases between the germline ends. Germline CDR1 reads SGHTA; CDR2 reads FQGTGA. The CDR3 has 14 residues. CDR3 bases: TGTGCCAGCAGCTTACAGGAGGACGACACTGAAGCTTTCTTT. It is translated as CASSLQEDDTEAFF.

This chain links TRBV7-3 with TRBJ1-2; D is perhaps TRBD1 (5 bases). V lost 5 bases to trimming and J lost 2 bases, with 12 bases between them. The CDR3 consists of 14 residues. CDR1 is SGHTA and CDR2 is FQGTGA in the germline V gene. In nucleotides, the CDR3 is TGTGCCAGCAGCCCTGGGGCCAGGAACTATGGCTACACCTTC. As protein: CASSPGARNYGYTF.